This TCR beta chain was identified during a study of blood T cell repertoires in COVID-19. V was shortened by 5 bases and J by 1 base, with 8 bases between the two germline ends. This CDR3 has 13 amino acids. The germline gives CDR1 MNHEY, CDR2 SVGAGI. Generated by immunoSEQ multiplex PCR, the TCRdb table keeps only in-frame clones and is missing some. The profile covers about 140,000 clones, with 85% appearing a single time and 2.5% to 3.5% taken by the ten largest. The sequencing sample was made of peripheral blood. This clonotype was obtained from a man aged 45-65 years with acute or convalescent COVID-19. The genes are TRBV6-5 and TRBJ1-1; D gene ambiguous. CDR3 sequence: CASSLPRNTEAFF. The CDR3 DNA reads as TGTGCCAGCAGTCTACCCCGGAACACTGAAGCTTTCTTT.